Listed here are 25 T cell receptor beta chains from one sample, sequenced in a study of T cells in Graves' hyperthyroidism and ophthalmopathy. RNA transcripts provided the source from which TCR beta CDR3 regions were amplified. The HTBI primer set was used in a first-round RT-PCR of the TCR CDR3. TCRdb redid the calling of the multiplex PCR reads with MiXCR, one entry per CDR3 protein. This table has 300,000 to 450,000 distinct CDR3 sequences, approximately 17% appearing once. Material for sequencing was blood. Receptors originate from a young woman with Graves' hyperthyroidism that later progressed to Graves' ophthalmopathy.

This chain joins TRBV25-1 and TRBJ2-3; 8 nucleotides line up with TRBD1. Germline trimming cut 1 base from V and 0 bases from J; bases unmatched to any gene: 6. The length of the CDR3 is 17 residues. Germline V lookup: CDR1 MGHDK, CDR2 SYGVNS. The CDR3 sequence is CASSEFGGQESTDTQYF. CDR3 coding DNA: TGTGCCAGCAGTGAATTTGGGGGACAGGAAAGCACAGATACGCAGTATTTT.

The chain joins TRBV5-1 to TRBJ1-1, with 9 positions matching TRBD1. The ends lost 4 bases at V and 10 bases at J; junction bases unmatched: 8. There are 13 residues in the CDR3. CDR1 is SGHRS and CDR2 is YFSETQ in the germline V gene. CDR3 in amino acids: CASSRQGDRVAFF. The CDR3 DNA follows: TGCGCCAGCAGCCGGCAGGGGGACAGGGTAGCTTTCTTT.

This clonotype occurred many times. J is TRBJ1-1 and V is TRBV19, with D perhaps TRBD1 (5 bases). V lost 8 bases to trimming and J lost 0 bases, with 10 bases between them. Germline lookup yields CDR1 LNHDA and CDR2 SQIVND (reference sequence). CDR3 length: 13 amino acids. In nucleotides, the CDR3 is TGTGCCAGTTCAGAGGGGCTGAACACTGAAGCTTTCTTT. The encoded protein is CASSEGLNTEAFF.

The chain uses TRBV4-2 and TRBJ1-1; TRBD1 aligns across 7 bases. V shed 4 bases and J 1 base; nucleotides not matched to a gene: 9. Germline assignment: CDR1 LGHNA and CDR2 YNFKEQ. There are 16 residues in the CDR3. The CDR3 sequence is CASSPQPGQRNTEAFF. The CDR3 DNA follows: TGTGCCAGCAGCCCACAACCGGGACAGAGGAACACTGAAGCTTTCTTT.

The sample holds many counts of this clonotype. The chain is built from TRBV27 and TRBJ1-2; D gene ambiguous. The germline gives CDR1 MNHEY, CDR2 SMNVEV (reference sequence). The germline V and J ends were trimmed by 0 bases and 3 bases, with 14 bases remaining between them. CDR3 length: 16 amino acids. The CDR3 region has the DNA TGTGCCAGCAGTTTATCGTCCAGTCTAGGGCACTATGGCTACACCTTC. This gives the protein CASSLSSSLGHYGYTF.

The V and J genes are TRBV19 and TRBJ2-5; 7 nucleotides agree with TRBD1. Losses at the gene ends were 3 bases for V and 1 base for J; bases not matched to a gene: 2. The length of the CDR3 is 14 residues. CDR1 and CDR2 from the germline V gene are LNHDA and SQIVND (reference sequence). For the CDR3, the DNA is TGTGCCAGTAGTATTGGGGACAGCCAAGAGACCCAGTACTTC. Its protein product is CASSIGDSQETQYF.

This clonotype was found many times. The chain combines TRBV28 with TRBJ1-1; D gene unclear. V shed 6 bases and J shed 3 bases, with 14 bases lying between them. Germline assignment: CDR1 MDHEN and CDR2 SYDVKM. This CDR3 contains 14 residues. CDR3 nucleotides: TGTGCCAGCAGGTTACAGTCCAGTTACACTGAAGCTTTCTTT. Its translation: CASRLQSSYTEAFF.

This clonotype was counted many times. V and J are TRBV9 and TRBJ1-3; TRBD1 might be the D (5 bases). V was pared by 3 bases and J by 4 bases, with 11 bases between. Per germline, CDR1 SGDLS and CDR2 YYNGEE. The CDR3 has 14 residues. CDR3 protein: CASSGPGTGNTIYF. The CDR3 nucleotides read TGTGCCAGCAGCGGTCCCGGGACGGGAAACACCATATATTTT.

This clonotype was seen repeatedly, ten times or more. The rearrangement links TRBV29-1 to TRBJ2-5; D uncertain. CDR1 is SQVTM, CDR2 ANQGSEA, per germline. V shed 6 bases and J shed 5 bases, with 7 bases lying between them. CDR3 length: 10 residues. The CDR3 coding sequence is TGCAGCGTCATAGGGGAGACCCAGTACTTC. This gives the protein CSVIGETQYF.

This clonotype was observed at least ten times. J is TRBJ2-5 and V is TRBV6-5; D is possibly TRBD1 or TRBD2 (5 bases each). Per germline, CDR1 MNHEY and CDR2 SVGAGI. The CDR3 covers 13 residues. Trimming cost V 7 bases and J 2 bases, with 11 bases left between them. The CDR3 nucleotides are TGTGCCAGCAAGTTGGGGGATCAAGAGACCCAGTACTTC. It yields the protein CASKLGDQETQYF.

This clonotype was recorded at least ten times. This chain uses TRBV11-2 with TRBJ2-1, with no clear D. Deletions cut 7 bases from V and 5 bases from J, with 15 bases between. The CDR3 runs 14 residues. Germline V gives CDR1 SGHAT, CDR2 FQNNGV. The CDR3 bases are TGTGCCAGCACCTCTTTCGTCGAACACAATGAGCAGTTCTTC. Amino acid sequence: CASTSFVEHNEQFF.

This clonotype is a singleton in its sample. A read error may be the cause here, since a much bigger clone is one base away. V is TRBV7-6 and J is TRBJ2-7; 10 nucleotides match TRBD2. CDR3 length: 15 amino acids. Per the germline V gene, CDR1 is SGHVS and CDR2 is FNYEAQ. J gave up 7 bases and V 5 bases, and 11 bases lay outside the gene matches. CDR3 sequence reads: CASSHPLAGVGEQYF. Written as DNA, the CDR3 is TGTGCCAGCAGCCACCCCCTAGCGGGAGTTGGAGAGCAGTACTTC.

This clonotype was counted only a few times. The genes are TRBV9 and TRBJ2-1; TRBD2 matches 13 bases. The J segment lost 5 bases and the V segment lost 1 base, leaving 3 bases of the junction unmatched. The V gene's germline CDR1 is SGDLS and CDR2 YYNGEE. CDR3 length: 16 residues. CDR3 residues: CASSVRTSGGHNEQFF. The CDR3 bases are TGTGCCAGCAGCGTACGGACTAGCGGGGGACACAATGAGCAGTTCTTC.

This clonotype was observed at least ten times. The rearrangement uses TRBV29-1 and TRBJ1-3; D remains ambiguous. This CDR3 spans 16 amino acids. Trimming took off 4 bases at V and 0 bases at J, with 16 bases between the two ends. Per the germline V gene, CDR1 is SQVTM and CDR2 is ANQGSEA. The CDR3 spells CSVADGTVASGNTIYF. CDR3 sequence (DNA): TGCAGCGTTGCGGATGGAACCGTGGCCTCTGGAAACACCATATATTTT.

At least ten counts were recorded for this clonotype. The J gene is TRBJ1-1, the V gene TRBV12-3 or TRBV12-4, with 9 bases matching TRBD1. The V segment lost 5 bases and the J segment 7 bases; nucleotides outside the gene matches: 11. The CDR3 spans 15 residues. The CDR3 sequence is CASSGGDRVEFEAFF. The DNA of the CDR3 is TGTGCCAGCAGTGGAGGGGACAGGGTTGAATTTGAAGCTTTCTTT.

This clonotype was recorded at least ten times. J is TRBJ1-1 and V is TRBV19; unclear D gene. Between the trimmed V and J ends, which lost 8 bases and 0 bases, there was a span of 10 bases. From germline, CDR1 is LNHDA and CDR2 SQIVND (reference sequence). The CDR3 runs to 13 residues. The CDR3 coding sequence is TGTGCCAGTGGGGTTAGTATGAACACTGAAGCTTTCTTT. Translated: CASGVSMNTEAFF.

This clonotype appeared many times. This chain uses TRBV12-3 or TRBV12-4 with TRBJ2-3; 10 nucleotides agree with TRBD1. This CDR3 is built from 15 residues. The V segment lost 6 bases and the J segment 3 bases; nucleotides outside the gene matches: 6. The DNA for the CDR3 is TGTGCCAGCAGCCCCGGGACAGGGGAAACAGATACGCAGTATTTT. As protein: CASSPGTGETDTQYF.

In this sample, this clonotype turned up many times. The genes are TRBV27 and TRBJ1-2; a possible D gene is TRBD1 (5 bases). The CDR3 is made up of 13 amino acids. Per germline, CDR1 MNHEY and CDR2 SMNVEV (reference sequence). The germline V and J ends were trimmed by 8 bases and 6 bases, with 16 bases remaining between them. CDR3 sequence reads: CASQVRDGDGYTF. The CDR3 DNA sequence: TGTGCCAGCCAAGTCCGGGACGGAGATGGCTACACCTTC.

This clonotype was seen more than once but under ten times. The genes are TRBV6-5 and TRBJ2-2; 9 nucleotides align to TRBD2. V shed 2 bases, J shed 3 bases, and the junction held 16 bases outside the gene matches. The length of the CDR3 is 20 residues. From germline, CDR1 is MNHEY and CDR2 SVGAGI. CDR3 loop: CASSYMGGGASPDDTGELFF. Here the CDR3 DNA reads TGTGCCAGCAGTTACATGGGCGGGGGGGCTTCCCCCGATGACACCGGGGAGCTGTTTTTT.

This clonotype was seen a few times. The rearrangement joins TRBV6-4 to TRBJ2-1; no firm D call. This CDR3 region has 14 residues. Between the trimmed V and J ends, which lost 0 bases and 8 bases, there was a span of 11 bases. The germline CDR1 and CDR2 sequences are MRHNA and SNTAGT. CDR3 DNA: TGTGCCAGCAGTGACTCCGACGGCGTCGATGAGCAGTTCTTC. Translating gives CASSDSDGVDEQFF.

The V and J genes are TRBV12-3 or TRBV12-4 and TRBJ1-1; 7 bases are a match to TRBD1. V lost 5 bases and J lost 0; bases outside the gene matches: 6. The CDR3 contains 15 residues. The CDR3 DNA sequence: TGTGCCAGCAGTAAAGAGACAGGGATGAACACTGAAGCTTTCTTT. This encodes CASSKETGMNTEAFF.

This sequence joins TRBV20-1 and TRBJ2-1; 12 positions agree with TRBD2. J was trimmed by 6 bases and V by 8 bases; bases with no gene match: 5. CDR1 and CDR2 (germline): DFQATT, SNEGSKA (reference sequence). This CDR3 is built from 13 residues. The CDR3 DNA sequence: TGCAGTACCCCGGGACTAGCGGGCAATGAGCAGTTCTTC. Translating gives CSTPGLAGNEQFF.

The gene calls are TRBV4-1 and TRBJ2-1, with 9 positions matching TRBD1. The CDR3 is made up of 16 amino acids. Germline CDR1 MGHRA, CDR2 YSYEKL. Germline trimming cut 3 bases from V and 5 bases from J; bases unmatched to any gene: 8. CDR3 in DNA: TGCGCCAGCAGCCACCTACCGGGACAGGGACACAATGAGCAGTTCTTC. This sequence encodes CASSHLPGQGHNEQFF.

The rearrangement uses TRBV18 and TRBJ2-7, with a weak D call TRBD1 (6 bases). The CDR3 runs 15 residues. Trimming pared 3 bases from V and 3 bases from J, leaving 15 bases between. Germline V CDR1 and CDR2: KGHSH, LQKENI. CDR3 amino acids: CASSPTVDRDYEQYF. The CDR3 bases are TGTGCCAGCTCACCCACCGTGGACAGAGACTACGAGCAGTACTTC.

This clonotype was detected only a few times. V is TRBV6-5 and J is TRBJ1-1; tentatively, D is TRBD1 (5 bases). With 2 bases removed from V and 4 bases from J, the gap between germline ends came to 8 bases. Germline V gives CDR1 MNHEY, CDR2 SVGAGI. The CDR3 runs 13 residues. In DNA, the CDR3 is TGTGCCAGCAGTTACACCGGGGGCACTGAAGCTTTCTTT. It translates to CASSYTGGTEAFF.